Sequencing of this TCR beta chain was carried out in a study of T cell responses to AZD1222 COVID-19 vaccine. Whole-study findings and limits: Nearly half of spike-specific TCRs reportedly target variant regions that are unmutated in the B.1.351 and B.1.1.7 variants. Baseline antibody screening turned up just a handful of seropositive AZD1222 recipients. White British donors predominated, females outnumbered males, and clonal diversity was possibly underestimated.

The CDR3 contains 16 residues. Looked up from germline, CDR1 is MDHEN and CDR2 is SYDVKM. V was cut by 6 bases and J by 6 bases, with 18 bases left in between. This clone was seen a single time. The target antigen is unknown. Data came from immunoSEQ multiplex PCR; TCRdb stores just in-frame clones and leaves some out. Here the sample spans over 80,000 clones, just over 90% being singletons. Pooling of second doses given at about 4 or about 12 weeks was done. The sequencing used peripheral blood, collected 28 days after the second AZD1222 dose. The source of this sequence is an adult who received the AZD1222 COVID-19 vaccine. This chain uses TRBV28 with TRBJ1-6; perhaps TRBD1 as D (5 bases). Written as DNA, the CDR3 is TGTGCCAGCAGATCGACAGACTCCTCGTTTAATTCACCCCTCCACTTT. This translates into CASRSTDSSFNSPLHF.